What follows is one TCR beta chain and its context. These data originate in a study of blood T cell repertoires in COVID-19. Generated by immunoSEQ multiplex PCR, the TCRdb table keeps only in-frame clones and is missing some. The sample carries some 300,000 clones, less than 90% recorded once. V lost 5 bases to trimming and J lost 3 bases; unmatched junction nucleotides: 9. The germline gives CDR1 SGHNT, CDR2 YENEEA. This CDR3 has 15 amino acids. The V and J genes are TRBV11-3 and TRBJ2-7; 8 bases align to TRBD1. The clonotype originates from a woman in her seventies with COVID-19, enrolled during active disease. The sequencing input was peripheral blood. The CDR3 loop is CASSPTTGVSYEQYF. DNA of the CDR3: TGTGCCAGCAGCCCGACGACAGGGGTTAGCTACGAGCAGTACTTC.